The sample holds a few counts of the clone carrying this T cell receptor (beta chain). Its antigen is undetermined. The CDR3 has 13 residues. CDR1 and CDR2 from the germline V gene are SGHTA and FQGNSA. The germline V and J ends were trimmed by 5 bases and 0 bases, with 8 bases remaining between them. The sample is drawn from a study of T cell repertoires in cytomegalovirus infection. For the study at large: Public TCR beta signature analysis indicated the presence of both CMV infection and matching HLA type. Points from the study as a whole: CMV-specific HLA-C-restricted TCR beta clonotypes dominated the ex vivo response. Carriers of CMV plus the relevant HLA were identified by cumulative public TCR beta family frequency.

TCRdb re-called the reads with MiXCR, one entry per CDR3 protein. The table lists a few hundred thousand distinct CDR3 sequences, about 20% of them singletons. V usage is TRBV7-2 and J usage is TRBJ2-7; D possibly corresponds to TRBD2 (5 bases). Sequencing was done on a sample of CD8+ T cells from PBMCs. This TCR was recovered from a human donor in good health (CMV status not recorded). Some clones in this sample may be carry-over from other donors' samples. The CDR3 protein is CASSGESSYEQYF. The CDR3 coding sequence is TGTGCCAGCAGCGGGGAGAGCTCCTACGAGCAGTACTTC. Full variable domain (rest looked up from reference TRBV7-2 and TRBJ2-7): GAGVSQSPSNKVTEKGKDVELRCDPISGHTALYWYRQSLGQGLEFLIYFQGNSAPDKSGLPSDRFSAERTGGSVSTLTIQRTQQEDSAVYLCASSGESSYEQYFGPGTRLTVT.